This entry lists 31 T cell receptor beta chains sequenced from one sample in a study of blood T cell repertoires in COVID-19. Generated by immunoSEQ multiplex PCR, the TCRdb table keeps only in-frame clones and is missing some. The sample contains approximately 170,000 clones, about 90% of which appear only once. Material for sequencing was peripheral blood. These receptors originate from a woman in her sixties or seventies with COVID-19, enrolled during active disease.

The chain combines TRBV6-5 with TRBJ1-4; 8 positions match TRBD1. Germline lookup yields CDR1 MNHEY and CDR2 SVGAGI. The trim removed 0 bases at V and 5 bases at J, leaving 5 bases unmatched. CDR3 length: 16 amino acids. In DNA, the CDR3 is TGTGCCAGCAGTTACTCTGGGACAGGACAAAATGAAAAACTGTTTTTT. Translating it yields CASSYSGTGQNEKLFF.

The gene calls are TRBV5-1 and TRBJ2-1, with D maybe TRBD2 (6 bases). Per the germline V gene, CDR1 is SGHRS and CDR2 is YFSETQ. This CDR3 has 13 residues. Trimming pared 5 bases from V and 7 bases from J, leaving 13 bases between. CDR3 nucleotide sequence: TGCGCCAGCAGTACGGGAGTCGAAAATGAGCAGTTCTTC. Its protein is CASSTGVENEQFF.

The gene calls are TRBV7-8 and TRBJ1-5; 7 nucleotides align to TRBD1. The CDR3 length is 14 residues. V trimming: 5 bases; J trimming: 8 bases; junction bases outside the gene matches: 9. Germline CDR1 reads SGHVS; CDR2 reads FQNEAQ. Here the CDR3 DNA reads TGTGCCAGCAGCAAGACGGACGGACAGGAGCCCCAGCATTTT. Protein: CASSKTDGQEPQHF.

The rearrangement uses TRBV6-2 or TRBV6-3 and TRBJ1-5; no clear D gene. The CDR3 runs 16 residues. V lost 5 bases, J lost 4 bases, and 18 bases lay in between. CDR1 and CDR2 (germline): MNHEY, SVGEGT. The CDR3 reads CASSRSTAGGNQPQHF. Written as DNA, the CDR3 is TGTGCCAGCAGTCGCTCCACGGCGGGCGGAAATCAGCCCCAGCATTTT.

The chain combines TRBV15 with TRBJ1-2, with 7 bases that match TRBD1. V lost 0 bases and J lost 2; bases outside the gene matches: 6. The CDR3 is 16 residues long. Germline lookup yields CDR1 LNHNV and CDR2 YYDKDF (reference sequence). The CDR3 DNA is TGTGCCACCAGCAGAGATACAGGGGCCGGGAACTATGGCTACACCTTC. Amino acids: CATSRDTGAGNYGYTF.

V is TRBV28 and J is TRBJ1-2; tentative D call: TRBD1 (5 bases). Germline V CDR1 and CDR2: MDHEN, SYDVKM. The CDR3 totals 14 residues. V was clipped by 4 bases and J by 0 bases, with 9 bases between them. The CDR3 reads CASSSAGPNYGYTF. The CDR3 region has the DNA TGTGCCAGCAGTTCCGCAGGGCCTAACTATGGCTACACCTTC.

The chain couples TRBV7-9 to TRBJ1-1; perhaps TRBD1 as D (5 bases). With 1 base removed from V and 3 bases from J, the gap between germline ends came to 12 bases. The CDR3 loop spans 15 amino acids. CDR1 SEHNR and CDR2 FQNEAQ come from the germline V gene (reference sequence). The CDR3 DNA reads as TGTGCCAGCAGCTTAGGGGCAACGGGGGACACTGAAGCTTTCTTT. Its translation: CASSLGATGDTEAFF.

The CDR3 DNA is TGTGCCAGCAGCTTATTGGCGGGGGCTACGATTTCCTACAATGAGCAGTTCTTC. Translation gives CASSLLAGATISYNEQFF. The rearrangement links TRBV11-2 to TRBJ2-1; possibly TRBD2 for D (7 bases). This CDR3 contains 18 residues. Trimming removed 2 bases from V and 1 base from J, with 18 bases in between. Germline CDR1 reads SGHAT; CDR2 reads FQNNGV.

The chain links TRBV15 to TRBJ1-1, with 10 nucleotides matching TRBD1. V trimming: 3 bases; J trimming: 7 bases; junction bases outside the gene matches: 5. CDR3 length: 14 amino acids. CDR1 and CDR2 from the germline V gene are LNHNV and YYDKDF (reference sequence). The CDR3 sequence: CATSRGTGEVEAFF. CDR3 in DNA: TGTGCCACCAGCAGGGGGACAGGGGAGGTTGAAGCTTTCTTT. Filled out from reference TRBV15 and TRBJ1-1, the complete variable domain reads DAMVIQNPRYQVTQFGKPVTLSCSQTLNHNVMYWYQQKSSQAPKLLFHYYDKDFNNEADTPDNFQSRRPNTSFCFLDIRSPGLGDTAMYLCATSRGTGEVEAFFGQGTRLTVV.

The CDR3 nucleotides are TGTGCCAGCAGTTACTCCGCCAGAGGGCGGGAGACCCAGTACTTC. It encodes CASSYSARGRETQYF. The chain uses TRBV6-5 and TRBJ2-5; D perhaps matches TRBD2 (5 bases). The ends were cut back, 0 bases at V and 5 bases at J, with 13 bases in the middle. This CDR3 contains 15 residues. Germline lookup yields CDR1 MNHEY and CDR2 SVGAGI.

The CDR3 protein is CASSLVTEKAFF. The CDR3 DNA reads TGTGCCAGCAGTTTGGTGACGGAGAAAGCTTTCTTT. This chain connects TRBV12-3 or TRBV12-4 to TRBJ1-1; D is uncertain. V lost 3 bases and J 9 bases, leaving 11 bases between the germline ends. The length of the CDR3 is 12 residues.

The chain has TRBV6-2 or TRBV6-3 and TRBJ2-3; D possibly corresponds to TRBD1 (5 bases). The CDR3 is 16 residues long. The V gene lost 0 bases and the J gene lost 5 bases, with 15 bases spanning the gap. Germline V gene lookup returns CDR1 MNHEY and CDR2 SVGEGT. The CDR3 is CASSYSGVGIGDTQYF. CDR3 coding DNA: TGTGCCAGCAGTTACTCAGGGGTGGGGATTGGAGATACGCAGTATTTT.

This clone was seen more than once but under ten times. The V gene is TRBV19, the J gene TRBJ2-1; 9 bases line up with TRBD1. V dropped 6 bases and J dropped 8; count of bases not matched to a gene: 8. Per the germline V gene, CDR1 is LNHDA and CDR2 is SQIVND (reference sequence). The CDR3 has 14 amino acids. The CDR3 nucleotides are TGTGCCAGTAGGACAGGGGGTACCAGAGATGAGCAGTTCTTC. The encoded protein is CASRTGGTRDEQFF.

The genes are TRBV19 and TRBJ2-3; a possible D gene is TRBD2 (6 bases). The CDR3 loop spans 17 amino acids. Germline V gene lookup returns CDR1 LNHDA and CDR2 SQIVND (reference sequence). The V and J ends lost 6 bases and 0 bases respectively, with 19 bases between them. DNA for the CDR3: TGTGCCAGTAGGGGGGAATTGACGGGAGTTAGCACAGATACGCAGTATTTT. It specifies CASRGELTGVSTDTQYF.

This chain links TRBV6-5 with TRBJ1-5; D uncertain. The V gene lost 6 bases and the J gene lost 5 bases, with 11 bases spanning the gap. The CDR3 is made up of 13 amino acids. The V gene's germline CDR1 is MNHEY and CDR2 SVGAGI. The CDR3 spells CASRRLPDQPQHF. CDR3 nucleotide sequence: TGTGCCAGCAGGCGACTTCCGGATCAGCCCCAGCATTTT.

The rearrangement joins TRBV9 to TRBJ1-4, with TRBD1 matching over 8 bases. The CDR3 spans 15 residues. Trimming removed 2 bases from V and 5 bases from J; junction bases left unmatched: 5. Germline V lookup: CDR1 SGDLS, CDR2 YYNGEE. The CDR3 DNA follows: TGTGCCAGCAGCGTTCAGGGGGCAGGAAATGAAAAACTGTTTTTT. As protein: CASSVQGAGNEKLFF. The full variable domain, its missing parts supplied by reference TRBV9 and TRBJ1-4, is DSGVTQTPKHLITATGQRVTLRCSPRSGDLSVYWYQQSLDQGLQFLIQYYNGEERAKGNILERFSAQQFPDLHSELNLSSLELGDSALYFCASSVQGAGNEKLFFGSGTQLSVL.

This chain connects TRBV6-2 or TRBV6-3 to TRBJ1-5; D is unresolved. Germline assignment: CDR1 MNHEY and CDR2 SVGEGT. The CDR3 covers 14 residues. The V gene lost 2 bases and the J gene lost 10 bases, with 15 bases spanning the gap. The CDR3 DNA reads TGTGCCAGCAGTTACGAGGGCGGTTCGCGACCCCAGCATTTT. Amino acids: CASSYEGGSRPQHF.

Only one count was recorded for this clone. The rearrangement joins TRBV4-1 to TRBJ2-7; D is perhaps TRBD2 (6 bases). This CDR3 contains 14 residues. V gave up 3 bases and J gave up 6 bases, with 15 bases separating them. Germline-derived CDR1 and CDR2 are MGHRA and YSYEKL. The CDR3 loop reads CASSQWGDVREQYF. The DNA of the CDR3 is TGCGCCAGCAGCCAGTGGGGGGACGTACGCGAGCAGTACTTC.

The chain couples TRBV11-2 to TRBJ1-1; 8 positions match TRBD1. Germline CDR1 reads SGHAT; CDR2 reads FQNNGV. CDR3 length equals 14 residues. V lost 5 bases to trimming and J lost 8 bases; unmatched junction nucleotides: 10. The CDR3 sequence: CASSPPGQATEAFF. As DNA, the CDR3 is TGTGCCAGCAGCCCTCCGGGACAGGCAACCGAAGCTTTCTTT.

Note on this clone: At one end the junction does not follow the germline gene, possibly because of a read error. This sequence joins TRBV5-6 and TRBJ2-1, with D tentatively TRBD1 (6 bases). The CDR3 runs to 12 residues. Per germline, CDR1 SGHDT and CDR2 YYEEEE. The CDR3 bases are TGTGCCAGCAGCTTTGTGCGGACAGCCCAGGTCTTC. Protein product: CASSFVRTAQVF.

The CDR3 nucleotides read TGTGCCAGTCTACGAGTTGGAAACACCATATATTTT. Its translation: CASLRVGNTIYF. V gene TRBV28 combines with J gene TRBJ1-3; D is unresolved. This CDR3 region has 12 residues. CDR1 and CDR2 (germline): MDHEN, SYDVKM. V was shortened by 9 bases and J by 3 bases, with 9 bases between the two germline ends. Looking up the rest from reference TRBV28 and TRBJ1-3 gives the full variable domain: DVKVTQSSRYLVKRTGEKVFLECVQDMDHENMFWYRQDPGLGLRLIYFSYDVKMKEKGDIPEGYSVSREKKERFSLILESASTNQTSMYLCASLRVGNTIYFGEGSWLTVV.

The rearrangement links TRBV7-2 to TRBJ2-5, with 12 bases that match TRBD1. V was pared by 5 bases and J by 5 bases, with 9 bases of the junction left unmatched. Germline CDR1 SGHTA, CDR2 FQGNSA. There are 16 residues in the CDR3. The CDR3 coding sequence is TGTGCCAGCAGCCCCGGGACAGGGGGCAATTACGAGACCCAGTACTTC. It codes for CASSPGTGGNYETQYF.

This chain connects TRBV23-1 to TRBJ2-7; D is undetermined. TRBV23-1 is an ORF, with its function uncertain. This CDR3 is 15 amino acids long. Between the trimmed V and J ends, which lost 10 bases and 3 bases, there was a span of 22 bases. CDR3 sequence reads: CATLYTDRNVYEQYF. The CDR3 DNA sequence: TGCGCCACCTTATACACAGATCGGAACGTCTACGAGCAGTACTTC.

This clone appeared once. This chain joins TRBV27 and TRBJ2-7; TRBD1 is a possible D gene (6 bases). The V end lost 3 bases, the J end lost 9 bases, and 18 bases lay between the germline ends. CDR1 and CDR2 (germline): MNHEY, SMNVEV (reference sequence). This CDR3 comprises 14 residues. CDR3 in amino acids: CASSFGSGAGGQYF. The CDR3, as DNA: TGTGCCAGCAGTTTTGGGTCAGGGGCCGGTGGGCAGTACTTC.

CDR3 in DNA: TGTGCCTGGGGACCGACAGGTTTCTATGGCTACACCTTC. This sequence encodes CAWGPTGFYGYTF. The chain employs TRBV30 and TRBJ1-2; TRBD1 is a possible D gene (6 bases). The CDR3 is 13 amino acids. Germline-derived CDR1 and CDR2 are GTSNPN and SVGIG (reference sequence). V shed 5 bases and J shed 4 bases, with 14 bases lying between them.

The rearrangement joins TRBV28 to TRBJ1-2; no reliable D call. The CDR3 runs 13 residues. The V end lost 6 bases, the J end lost 0 bases, and 8 bases lay between the germline ends. The germline CDR1 and CDR2 sequences are MDHEN and SYDVKM. In DNA form, the CDR3 reads TGTGCCAGCAGCCTGATAGCTAACTATGGCTACACCTTC. Its protein is CASSLIANYGYTF.

The chain is built from TRBV15 and TRBJ2-6; D may be TRBD2 (5 bases). The V and J ends lost 2 bases and 2 bases respectively, with 10 bases between them. Germline CDR1 is LNHNV and CDR2 is YYDKDF (reference sequence). The CDR3 contains 16 residues. CDR3 DNA sequence: TGTGCCACCAGCAGACCCGGGATCACTGGGGCCAACGTCCTGACTTTC. Translated: CATSRPGITGANVLTF. Supplemented by reference TRBV15 and TRBJ2-6, the full variable domain reads DAMVIQNPRYQVTQFGKPVTLSCSQTLNHNVMYWYQQKSSQAPKLLFHYYDKDFNNEADTPDNFQSRRPNTSFCFLDIRSPGLGDTAMYLCATSRPGITGANVLTFGAGSRLTVL.

This clone was recorded once. The V gene is TRBV9, the J gene TRBJ2-1, with 9 positions matching TRBD1. Looked up from germline, CDR1 is SGDLS and CDR2 is YYNGEE. The CDR3 consists of 16 residues. Trimming took 0 bases from V and 3 from J; bases not matched to a gene: 4. The CDR3 coding sequence is TGTGCCAGCAGCGTAGCTCCGGGACAGGGCTACAATGAGCAGTTCTTC. Translating it yields CASSVAPGQGYNEQFF.

The rearrangement joins TRBV18 to TRBJ2-4, with 7 bases fitting TRBD1. V shed 0 bases and J 2 bases; nucleotides not matched to a gene: 10. Germline lookup yields CDR1 KGHSH and CDR2 LQKENI. The CDR3 sequence is 18 residues long. CDR3 in amino acids: CASSPPYRGGGSKNIQYF. CDR3 nucleotide sequence: TGTGCCAGCTCACCACCCTACAGGGGTGGGGGCTCCAAAAACATTCAGTACTTC.

This chain uses TRBV4-1 with TRBJ2-3; D uncertain. Looked up from germline, CDR1 is MGHRA and CDR2 is YSYEKL. The CDR3 loop spans 15 amino acids. Trimming removed 6 bases at V and 4 bases at J, with 17 bases between. The CDR3 bases are TGCGCCAGCAGTCCCCCAATTGGCGGCGCAGATACGCAGTATTTT. Translating gives CASSPPIGGADTQYF.

J is TRBJ2-7 and V is TRBV20-1; 7 positions match TRBD2. This CDR3 spans 14 amino acids. Germline CDR1 is DFQATT and CDR2 is SNEGSKA (reference sequence). Trimming cost V 3 bases and J 5 bases; bases outside gene matches: 10. This chain's CDR3 is CSASAGLVKDEQYF. The CDR3 coding sequence is TGCAGTGCTAGTGCAGGACTAGTAAAAGACGAGCAGTACTTC.